This is a list of T cell receptor beta chains from one sample in a study of PD-L1 blockade in urothelial cancer. The assay was immunoSEQ multiplex PCR, and TCRdb's table has in-frame clones only and misses some. Of under 40,000 clones listed, approximately 80% are singletons. The sample consisted of PBMCs, taken around atezolizumab (anti-PD-L1) treatment. The receptors derive from a man aged 70 or older with urothelial cancer. The CDR3 runs from the conserved cysteine through the conserved F or W. D genes are given only for firm matches. Not all rows give a size; the values are once, few, many and, for expanded clones, a class.

clone_size j_call v_call d_call cdr3_aa cdr3_nt
- TRBJ2-5 TRBV18 TRBD2 CASSPGIAGDQETQYF TGTGCCAGCTCACCGGGGATAGCGGGGGACCAGGAGACCCAGTACTTC
few TRBJ1-1 TRBV18 - CASSPDLNTEAFF TGTGCCAGCTCACCTGACTTGAACACTGAAGCTTTCTTT
few TRBJ1-5 TRBV19 TRBD1 CASSMQGVAHGQPQHF TGTGCCAGTAGTATGCAGGGGGTCGCTCACGGTCAGCCCCAGCATTTT
- TRBJ2-7 TRBV6-5 TRBD1 CASSYRGTGSNEQYF TGTGCCAGCAGTTACCGGGGGACAGGTTCTAACGAGCAGTACTTC
- TRBJ2-3 TRBV10-2 TRBD2 CASSEWAERGLDTQYF TGCGCCAGCAGTGAGTGGGCCGAGCGGGGGTTAGATACGCAGTATTTT
- TRBJ1-5 TRBV19 - CASSILDSKRIYQPQHF TGTGCCAGTAGTATTCTAGACAGTAAACGAATTTATCAGCCCCAGCATTTT
- TRBJ1-2 TRBV5-4 - CASSFRGSDYGYTF TGTGCCAGCAGCTTCCGGGGGTCGGACTATGGCTACACCTTC
- TRBJ2-5 TRBV11-2 TRBD2 CASNPGTSGGETQYF TGTGCCAGCAACCCCGGGACTAGCGGGGGGGAGACCCAGTACTTC
- TRBJ2-5 TRBV11-3 TRBD2 CASSAGTSGGKETQYF TGTGCCAGCAGTGCCGGGACTAGCGGGGGGAAAGAGACCCAGTACTTC
few TRBJ2-7 TRBV5-4 TRBD2 CASSLGRGANYEQYF TGTGCCAGCAGCTTGGGGCGGGGGGCGAACTACGAGCAGTACTTC
- TRBJ2-7 TRBV5-1 TRBD1 CASSEDRVYEQYF TGCGCCAGCAGCGAGGACAGGGTTTACGAGCAGTACTTC
- TRBJ1-1 TRBV6-5 - CASSYSGSTEAFF TGTGCCAGCAGTTATTCGGGGAGCACTGAAGCTTTCTTT
- TRBJ1-4 TRBV6-8 TRBD1 CASSYSKGQKREKLFF TGTGCCAGCAGTTACTCGAAGGGACAGAAAAGGGAAAAACTGTTTTTT
- TRBJ2-1 TRBV25-1 TRBD2 CASSSSGSLRNNEQFF TGTGCCAGCAGTTCTAGCGGGAGTCTTAGGAACAATGAGCAGTTCTTC
- TRBJ1-1 TRBV2 - CALRPGQRNTEAFF TGTGCCCTTAGACCGGGACAAAGGAACACTGAAGCTTTCTTT
- TRBJ1-4 TRBV27 TRBD1 CASSRQGAGDEKLFF TGTGCCAGCAGTCGCCAGGGGGCCGGGGATGAAAAACTGTTTTTT